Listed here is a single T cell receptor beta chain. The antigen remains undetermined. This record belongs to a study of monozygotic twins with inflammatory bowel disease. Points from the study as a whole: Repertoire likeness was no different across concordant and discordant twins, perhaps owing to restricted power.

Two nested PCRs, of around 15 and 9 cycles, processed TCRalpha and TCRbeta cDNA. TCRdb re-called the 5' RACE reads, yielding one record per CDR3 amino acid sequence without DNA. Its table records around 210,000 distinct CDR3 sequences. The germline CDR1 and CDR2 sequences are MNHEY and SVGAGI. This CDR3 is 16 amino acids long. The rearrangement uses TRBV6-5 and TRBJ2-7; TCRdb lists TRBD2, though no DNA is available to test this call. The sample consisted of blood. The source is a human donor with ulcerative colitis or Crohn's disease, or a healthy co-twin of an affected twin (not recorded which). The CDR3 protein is CASSYGEGLISYEQYF.